The rows below give T cell receptor beta chains drawn from one sample of a study of control samples from healthy donors and cancer patients. Generated by immunoSEQ multiplex PCR, the TCRdb table keeps only in-frame clones and is missing some. The sample consists of some 130,000 clones, 80% to 95% of them appearing once. The sample was blood. The receptors stem from a man between 18 and 35 years old in good health. The CDR3 runs from the conserved cysteine through the conserved F or W. The D gene is left open where the match is weak. Clone size is shown for a subset of rows, as once, few, many or a class of expanded clone.

abundance | d_gene | j_gene | v_gene | CDR3aa | CDR3nt
NA | TRBD2 | TRBJ2-5 | TRBV5-6 | CASSQWREEEETQYF | TGTGCCAGCAGCCAGTGGCGGGAGGAGGAAGAGACCCAGTACTTC
NA | NA | TRBJ2-7 | TRBV6-5 | CASRSIYEQYF | TGTGCCAGCAGATCGATCTACGAGCAGTACTTC
NA | TRBD1 | TRBJ2-3 | TRBV18 | CASSPGQSSMDTQYF | TGTGCCAGCTCACCGGGACAGTCGTCGATGGATACGCAGTATTTT
NA | TRBD2 | TRBJ2-7 | TRBV2 | CASSVPSGGSSYEQYF | TGTGCCAGCAGTGTTCCTAGCGGGGGGAGCTCCTACGAGCAGTACTTC
NA | TRBD2 | TRBJ2-7 | TRBV27 | CASRPLAGETYEQYF | TGTGCCAGCAGACCACTAGCGGGGGAAACCTACGAGCAGTACTTC
NA | NA | TRBJ2-4 | TRBV11-3 | CASSPFSGGGNIQYF | TGTGCCAGCAGCCCCTTTAGCGGTGGGGGAAACATTCAGTACTTC
NA | NA | TRBJ1-3 | TRBV7-2 | CASSSSRGKDGNTIYF | TGTGCCAGCAGCTCCTCCCGGGGGAAGGACGGAAACACCATATATTTT
NA | TRBD1 | TRBJ1-5 | TRBV10-3 | CAISQTGGYSNQPQHF | TGTGCCATCAGTCAAACAGGGGGGTATAGCAATCAGCCCCAGCATTTT
once | TRBD2 | TRBJ2-5 | TRBV2 | CASSKAGKQETQYF | TGTGCCAGCAGTAAAGCGGGGAAGCAAGAGACCCAGTACTTC
NA | NA | TRBJ1-3 | TRBV28 | CASNKPGLAGNTIYF | TGTGCCAGCAACAAACCCGGGTTGGCTGGAAACACCATATATTTT
NA | TRBD1 | TRBJ2-1 | TRBV10-2 | CASSSGGATNEQFF | TGCGCCAGCAGTTCAGGGGGCGCAACCAATGAGCAGTTCTTC
NA | NA | TRBJ2-3 | TRBV28 | CASNPTPGTDTQYF | TGTGCCAGCAACCCTACCCCTGGGACAGATACGCAGTATTTT
NA | TRBD1 | TRBJ1-1 | TRBV7-2 | CASSFQGQGGGTEAFF | TGTGCCAGCAGCTTTCAGGGACAGGGGGGCGGCACTGAAGCTTTCTTT
NA | NA | TRBJ2-1 | TRBV6-5 | CASSYGLSPSYNEQFF | TGTGCCAGCAGTTACGGGCTCTCCCCCTCCTACAATGAGCAGTTCTTC
NA | TRBD1 | TRBJ2-3 | TRBV29-1 | CSVELGTGNVDTQYF | TGCAGCGTTGAACTGGGGACAGGGAATGTAGATACGCAGTATTTT
NA | NA | TRBJ2-7 | TRBV9 | CASSVDSRLPYEQYF | TGTGCCAGCAGCGTAGATTCCAGACTCCCCTACGAGCAGTACTTC
NA | NA | TRBJ1-1 | TRBV6-5 | CASSPLGTEAFF | TGTGCCAGCAGCCCGTTAGGGACTGAAGCTTTCTTT
NA | TRBD2 | TRBJ2-5 | TRBV6-2/TRBV6-3 | CASSLLAFQETQYF | TGTGCCAGCAGTTTACTAGCGTTCCAAGAGACCCAGTACTTC
NA | TRBD1 | TRBJ2-7 | TRBV11-2 | CASSLSPGQGADYLYEQYF | TGTGCCAGCAGCTTAAGTCCGGGACAGGGGGCGGATTATTTGTACGAGCAGTACTTC
NA | NA | TRBJ2-1 | TRBV30 | CAWSASSYNEQFF | TGTGCCTGGAGCGCGAGCTCCTACAATGAGCAGTTCTTC
once | NA | TRBJ1-1 | TRBV6-5 | CASSYSFREANTEAFF | TGTGCCAGCAGTTACTCGTTCAGGGAAGCGAACACTGAAGCTTTCTTT
once | NA | TRBJ1-1 | TRBV29-1 | CSVIAQMNTEAFF | TGCAGCGTGATAGCCCAGATGAACACTGAAGCTTTCTTT
NA | NA | TRBJ2-5 | TRBV29-1 | CSDRVPETQYF | TGCAGCGATCGGGTCCCAGAGACCCAGTACTTC
NA | TRBD2 | TRBJ2-3 | TRBV2 | CASSEGWPTSGSRNTQYF | TGTGCCAGCAGTGAAGGGTGGCCGACCAGCGGGAGCCGGAATACGCAGTATTTT
NA | NA | TRBJ2-3 | TRBV9 | CASSHMTDTQYF | TGTGCCAGCAGCCACATGACAGATACGCAGTATTTT
NA | NA | TRBJ1-1 | TRBV6-4 | CASSSTASNTEAFF | TGTGCCAGCAGTTCGACAGCTTCAAACACTGAAGCTTTCTTT
many | NA | TRBJ2-3 | TRBV6-2/TRBV6-3 | CASSWQETDTQYF | TGTGCCAGCAGTTGGCAGGAGACAGATACGCAGTATTTT
NA | NA | TRBJ1-1 | TRBV5-6 | CASSWGVNTEAFF | TGTGCCAGCAGCTGGGGGGTTAACACTGAAGCTTTCTTT
few | NA | TRBJ1-6 | TRBV6-5 | CASRRTPGEDSPLHF | TGTGCCAGCAGACGGACCCCAGGGGAGGACTCACCCCTCCACTTT
NA | NA | TRBJ1-1 | TRBV15 | CATSRLRGGKAFF | TGTGCCACCAGCAGACTTAGGGGGGGAAAAGCTTTCTTT
NA | NA | TRBJ1-1 | TRBV29-1 | CSVVSGLLNTEAFF | TGCAGCGTTGTATCAGGTCTGCTGAACACTGAAGCTTTCTTT
NA | TRBD2 | TRBJ2-3 | TRBV2 | CASRGAGGTDTQYF | TGTGCCAGCAGGGGAGCGGGGGGCACAGATACGCAGTATTTT
NA | NA | TRBJ2-3 | TRBV28 | CASTRLGSDTQYF | TGTGCCAGCACCAGGCTGGGATCAGATACGCAGTATTTT
NA | NA | TRBJ2-7 | TRBV12-3/TRBV12-4 | CASSNPPDRKQYF | TGTGCCAGCAGCAACCCTCCGGACAGAAAGCAGTACTTC
NA | NA | TRBJ2-1 | TRBV21-1 | CASSSERDEHNEQFF | TGTGCCAGCAGCTCCGAGCGGGACGAACACAATGAGCAGTTCTTC
NA | NA | TRBJ2-1 | TRBV6-1 | CASSEWNVGSLNEQFF | TGTGCCAGCAGTGAATGGAACGTAGGATCCCTCAATGAGCAGTTCTTC
few | NA | TRBJ1-1 | TRBV5-1 | CASSLGTARDTEAFF | TGCGCCAGCAGCTTGGGGACAGCGAGGGACACTGAAGCTTTCTTT
NA | NA | TRBJ1-4 | TRBV6-6 | CASSYSGPGVEKLFF | TGTGCCAGCAGTTACTCGGGACCCGGTGTAGAAAAACTGTTTTTT
NA | NA | TRBJ1-5 | TRBV5-1 | CASSSGTEANQPQHF | TGCGCCAGCAGCTCCGGGACCGAGGCCAATCAGCCCCAGCATTTT
NA | NA | TRBJ2-1 | TRBV11-3 | CASSLAGASYNEQFF | TGTGCCAGCAGCTTAGCAGGGGCCTCCTACAATGAGCAGTTCTTC
NA | NA | TRBJ1-1 | TRBV7-9 | CASSLASANTEAFF | TGTGCCAGCAGCTTAGCGAGCGCCAACACTGAAGCTTTCTTT
NA | NA | TRBJ1-5 | TRBV27 | CASSSTTYQPQHF | TGTGCCAGCAGTTCTACAACATATCAGCCCCAGCATTTT
NA | NA | TRBJ1-5 | TRBV28 | CASSLLGRMATGQPQHF | TGTGCCAGCAGTTTATTGGGCAGGATGGCCACCGGCCAGCCCCAGCATTTT
few | NA | TRBJ2-2 | TRBV14 | CASSQEVKSDLTGELFF | TGTGCCAGCAGCCAAGAAGTGAAGAGCGACCTCACCGGGGAGCTGTTTTTT
few | NA | TRBJ2-2 | TRBV7-8 | CASSSVTVTGELFF | TGTGCCAGCAGCTCGGTGACTGTAACCGGGGAGCTGTTTTTT
NA | NA | TRBJ2-5 | TRBV30 | CAWGAGGRVETQYF | TGTGCCTGGGGGGCCGGGGGTCGTGTTGAGACCCAGTACTTC
few | TRBD1 | TRBJ1-6 | TRBV4-3 | CASSQDSGGNSPLHF | TGCGCCAGCAGCCAAGATTCAGGGGGCAATTCACCCCTCCACTTT
NA | NA | TRBJ2-3 | TRBV5-1 | CASSLEGTGLSTDTQYF | TGCGCCAGCAGCTTGGAGGGAACAGGGCTTAGCACAGATACGCAGTATTTT
NA | NA | TRBJ2-1 | TRBV5-5 | CASRTSRGNEQFF | TGTGCCAGCAGAACTTCAAGGGGTAATGAGCAGTTCTTC
NA | NA | TRBJ2-5 | TRBV3-1/TRBV3-2 | CASSTNRGEETQYF | TGTGCCAGCAGCACCAATCGCGGGGAAGAGACCCAGTACTTC
NA | TRBD1 | TRBJ1-6 | TRBV9 | CASSRDSGRSSYNSPLHF | TGTGCCAGCAGCCGGGACAGCGGGAGGAGCTCCTATAATTCACCCCTCCACTTT
NA | NA | TRBJ1-4 | TRBV9 | CASSVNPGTNEKLFF | TGTGCCAGCAGCGTAAACCCAGGGACTAATGAAAAACTGTTTTTT
NA | TRBD1 | TRBJ1-4 | TRBV5-6 | CASSPWTGGEKLFF | TGTGCCAGCAGCCCATGGACAGGCGGGGAAAAACTGTTTTTT
NA | TRBD1 | TRBJ1-2 | TRBV30 | CAWGDSSTDGYTF | TGTGCCTGGGGGGACAGTTCCACAGATGGCTACACCTTC
NA | TRBD1 | TRBJ1-6 | TRBV28 | CASSSGQGSSRNSPLHF | TGTGCCAGCAGTTCCGGACAGGGGTCGTCTCGTAATTCACCCCTCCACTTT
once | NA | TRBJ1-1 | TRBV19 | CASSISPPLGTEAFF | TGTGCCAGTAGTATTTCCCCTCCCCTCGGCACTGAAGCTTTCTTT